Listed here are 17 T cell receptor beta chains from one sample, sequenced in a study of response to subunit inactivated influenza vaccine. TCRdb fed the RT-PCR reads into MiXCR, producing one record per CDR3 protein. Altogether fewer than 550,000 distinct CDR3 sequences are present, approximately 24% being singletons, with the ten largest covering 1.5% to 2%. Sequenced here: CD4+ T cells sorted from PBMCs, sampled about 5 days after vaccination. These TCRs come from a man aged 50-60 years who received an inactivated influenza vaccine.

The chain employs TRBV5-1 and TRBJ2-3; D might be TRBD1 (5 bases). The V gene's germline CDR1 is SGHRS and CDR2 YFSETQ. The CDR3 is made up of 15 amino acids. V was cut by 2 bases and J by 1 base, with 11 bases left in between. The CDR3 reads CASSFQGLGTDTQYF. The DNA for the CDR3 is TGCGCCAGCAGCTTCCAGGGTCTTGGCACAGATACGCAGTATTTT.

This clonotype was found many times. Relative to the germline gene, one junction end is altered; a read error may explain this. This rearrangement joins TRBV5-1 to TRBJ2-5; 7 bases fit TRBD1. The CDR3 has 14 amino acids. Germline V gene data show CDR1 as SGHRS and CDR2 as YFSETQ. Written as DNA, the CDR3 is TGTGCCAGCAGCTTGGGGACAGCTAAAGAGACCCAGTACTTC. It specifies CASSLGTAKETQYF. The whole variable domain, filled in from reference TRBV5-1 and TRBJ2-5, reads KAGVTQTPRYLIKTRGQQVTLSCSPISGHRSVSWYQQTPGQGLQFLFEYFSETQRNKGNFPGRFSGRQFSNSRSEMNVSTLELGDSALYLCASSLGTAKETQYFGPGTRLLVL.

This clonotype turned up a few times. This chain links TRBV7-2 with TRBJ2-7, with TRBD1 matching over 10 bases. V lost 4 bases, J lost 4 bases, and 10 bases stayed unmatched. Per germline, CDR1 SGHTA and CDR2 FQGNSA. The CDR3 loop spans 16 amino acids. The CDR3: CASSSFRDRGLYEQYF. CDR3 nucleotide sequence: TGTGCCAGCAGCTCTTTTCGGGACAGGGGCCTTTACGAGCAGTACTTC.

The sample holds a few counts of this clonotype. The V call is TRBV4-1, the J call TRBJ2-7; possibly TRBD1 for D (6 bases). This CDR3 comprises 15 residues. Germline V lookup: CDR1 MGHRA, CDR2 YSYEKL. The V and J ends lost 1 base and 0 bases respectively, with 10 bases between them. CDR3 sequence: CASSQGQGISYEQYF. The DNA of the CDR3 is TGCGCCAGCAGCCAAGGGCAGGGGATCTCCTACGAGCAGTACTTC.

This clonotype was recorded many times. This rearrangement joins TRBV5-1 to TRBJ2-4; D call uncertain. The CDR3 runs 13 residues. Trimming removed 1 base from V and 6 bases from J, with 8 bases in between. From germline, CDR1 is SGHRS and CDR2 YFSETQ. The CDR3 sequence: CASSLHSLNIQYF. As DNA, the CDR3 is TGCGCCAGCAGCTTGCACAGCTTAAACATTCAGTACTTC.

This rearrangement joins TRBV6-1 to TRBJ1-5; 7 nucleotides line up with TRBD1. Germline V CDR1 and CDR2: MNHNS, SASEGT. The CDR3 runs to 16 residues. J gave up 0 bases and V 4 bases, and 6 bases lay outside the gene matches. CDR3 protein: CASSGQGRHSNQPQHF. The CDR3 bases are TGTGCCAGCAGTGGACAGGGTCGTCATAGCAATCAGCCCCAGCATTTT.

This clonotype has a handful of counts. The CDR3 protein is CASSLVSSQRVPVVQYF. In DNA, the CDR3 is TGTGCCAGCAGCTTAGTGTCTAGCCAACGTGTCCCGGTCGTGCAGTACTTC. V is TRBV7-8 and J is TRBJ2-7; perhaps TRBD2 as D (5 bases). CDR3 length: 17 amino acids. Germline CDR1 reads SGHVS; CDR2 reads FQNEAQ. Trimming took off 1 base at V and 9 bases at J, with 25 bases between the two ends.

V is TRBV20-1 and J is TRBJ1-6; 8 bases line up with TRBD1. The CDR3 consists of 14 residues. J lost 6 bases, V lost 5 bases, and 6 bases had no gene match. Germline V gives CDR1 DFQATT, CDR2 SNEGSKA (reference sequence). The CDR3 coding sequence is TGCAGTGCTGGACAGGGTCTTGGTAATTCACCCCTCCACTTT. This sequence encodes CSAGQGLGNSPLHF.

The CDR3 loop reads CASSYASGVYNEQFF. The CDR3 DNA is TGTGCCAGCAGTTACGCTAGCGGGGTCTACAATGAGCAGTTCTTC. The J gene is TRBJ2-1, the V gene TRBV6-5; TRBD2 agrees at 9 bases. Trimming cost V 2 bases and J 3 bases; bases outside gene matches: 2. Germline CDR1 MNHEY, CDR2 SVGAGI. The CDR3 consists of 15 residues.

V is TRBV20-1 and J is TRBJ1-5; unclear D gene. The CDR3 runs 17 residues. The germline gives CDR1 DFQATT, CDR2 SNEGSKA (reference sequence). Between the trimmed V and J ends, which lost 0 bases and 3 bases, there was a span of 18 bases. CDR3 in DNA: TGCAGTGCTAGAGATGGGTCCCCAAGGCCCCACAATCAGCCCCAGCATTTT. It encodes CSARDGSPRPHNQPQHF.

The chain has TRBV7-9 and TRBJ1-2; 7 nucleotides agree with TRBD1. This CDR3 region has 14 residues. J lost 3 bases, V lost 5 bases, and 6 bases had no gene match. Germline V CDR1 and CDR2: SEHNR, FQNEAQ (reference sequence). CDR3: CASSAVQGHYGYTF. The CDR3, as DNA: TGTGCCAGCAGCGCAGTACAGGGGCACTATGGCTACACCTTC.

This clonotype occurred once. The rearrangement links TRBV5-1 to TRBJ2-2; TRBD2 aligns across 10 bases. Looked up from germline, CDR1 is SGHRS and CDR2 is YFSETQ. The CDR3 runs to 19 residues. The junction had 12 bases not matched to a gene; V was cut back by 0 bases and J by 4 bases. CDR3 nucleotides: TGCGCCAGCAGCTTGGCCCTGTGGCTAGCGGGGGTGGCCACCGGGGAGCTGTTTTTT. Residues: CASSLALWLAGVATGELFF.

This clonotype has just a few counts. The gene calls are TRBV4-3 and TRBJ1-6, with TRBD1 matching over 9 bases. This CDR3 has 16 amino acids. The ends lost 4 bases at V and 7 bases at J; junction bases unmatched: 8. Looked up from germline, CDR1 is LGHNA and CDR2 is YSLEER. In DNA, the CDR3 is TGCGCCAGCAGCCTCATAGTCGGACAGGGGAATTCACCCCTCCACTTT. Translated: CASSLIVGQGNSPLHF.

The table lists this clonotype with a few counts. The V call is TRBV24-1, the J call TRBJ2-7, with 8 positions matching TRBD1. The CDR3 sequence is 14 residues long. V dropped 6 bases and J dropped 7; count of bases not matched to a gene: 10. From germline, CDR1 is KGHDR and CDR2 SFDVKD. DNA for the CDR3: TGTGCCACCAGTCCCACAGGGGGGCTGGGTGAGCAGTACTTC. It is translated as CATSPTGGLGEQYF.

This rearrangement joins TRBV29-1 to TRBJ2-5; 7 bases match TRBD1. There are 12 residues in the CDR3. The germline V gene has CDR1 SQVTM and CDR2 ANQGSEA. The V and J ends lost 6 bases and 5 bases, in that order; junction bases with no gene match: 6. CDR3 DNA: TGCAGCGTGGCGACAGGGCTGGAGACCCAGTACTTC. Its translation: CSVATGLETQYF. The whole variable domain, filled in from reference TRBV29-1 and TRBJ2-5, reads SAVISQKPSRDICQRGTSLTIQCQVDSQVTMMFWYRQQPGQSLTLIATANQGSEATYESGFVIDKFPISRPNLTFSTLTVSNMSPEDSSIYLCSVATGLETQYFGPGTRLLVL.

V usage is TRBV12-3 or TRBV12-4 and J usage is TRBJ1-1, with 9 bases fitting TRBD1. This CDR3 comprises 16 residues. V trimming: 6 bases; J trimming: 2 bases; junction bases outside the gene matches: 10. In DNA, the CDR3 is TGTGCCAGCAGGTCTGCTCGGGACAGGGATAACACTGAAGCTTTCTTT. This codes for CASRSARDRDNTEAFF.

The rearrangement joins TRBV5-6 to TRBJ2-1, with 14 nucleotides matching TRBD2. CDR3 length: 15 amino acids. After removal of 0 bases from V and 11 bases from J, the junction contained 4 bases not matched to a gene. CDR1 is SGHDT and CDR2 is YYEEEE in the germline V gene. This CDR3 is CASSLGLAGGPQQFF. CDR3 DNA sequence: TGTGCCAGCAGCTTGGGACTAGCGGGGGGGCCTCAGCAGTTCTTC.